This TCR beta chain derives from a study of blood T cell repertoires in COVID-19. Study-wide background: PBMCs, B-cell-depleted T cells, or T cells provided the cDNA or gDNA that made up the material.

Per the study methods: Amplification of reference gene primers was used by the study to estimate nucleated cell counts. Some clones are missing from TCRdb's copy, which holds only in-frame ones; the method was immunoSEQ multiplex PCR. That table gives V, J and clone size, and the DNA gave D and trimming. The sample lists fewer than 250,000 clones, approximately 80% occurring once. The clonotype comes from a woman in her 70s with acute or convalescent COVID-19. The specimen was peripheral blood.

CDR3 loop: CSVDSDYGYTF. DNA for the CDR3: TGCAGCGTGGACAGTGACTATGGCTACACCTTC. V is TRBV29-1 and J is TRBJ1-2, with D perhaps matching TRBD1 (6 bases). V lost 6 bases to trimming and J lost 3 bases, with 8 bases between them. The CDR3 is 11 amino acids. Germline-derived CDR1 and CDR2 are SQVTM and ANQGSEA.